This TCR beta chain was sequenced during a study of vaccination effects on CD4 cells after COVID-19. Study findings and constraints: Marked clonal contraction was seen late after vaccination (in both infection- and vaccine-induced clones).

Trimming pared 0 bases from V and 1 base from J, leaving 9 bases between. CDR1 and CDR2 from the germline V gene are MNHEY and SVGEGT. This CDR3 is 16 amino acids long. Method: immunoSEQ multiplex PCR; TCRdb's copy keeps in-frame clones and lacks some. The profile shows some 60,000 clones, just under 80% of them singletons. Following culture for nine to ten days, CD4+ T cells were isolated. Vaccine administered to participants consisted of two doses of either BNT162b2 or mRNA-1273. Vaccine recipients, nucleocapsid antibody negative, had no prior SARS-CoV-2 infection. As concerns this clone: Its cognate antigen is unknown.

The TCR was taken from a human donor who received a COVID-19 vaccine. This rearrangement joins TRBV6-2 or TRBV6-3 to TRBJ2-2, with TRBD2 as a possible D gene (5 bases). The sample in question was CD4+ T cells from PBMCs cultured without peptide, obtained after COVID-19 vaccination. The CDR3 loop reads CASSYSSGMNTGELFF. The CDR3, as DNA: TGTGCCAGCAGTTACTCGTCGGGGATGAACACCGGGGAGCTGTTTTTT.